The source of this T cell receptor (beta chain) is a study of shared clonotypes between healthy human individuals. Germline-derived CDR1 and CDR2 are SNHLY and FYNNEI. The CDR3 has 14 residues. The V and J ends lost 8 bases and 0 bases, in that order; junction bases with no gene match: 7. TCRdb's table, derived via immunoSEQ multiplex PCR, lists solely in-frame clones and lacks some. The sample lists approximately 1.4 million clones; 95% to 99% were seen once. The chain uses TRBV2 and TRBJ2-7; TRBD1 aligns across 7 bases. The source material was naive CD4+ T cells sorted from blood. Subset given: CD45RA+ positively selected. The sequence was collected from a man aged 25-45 years in good health. CDR3 sequence: CASGLDRYSYEQYF. For the CDR3, the DNA is TGTGCCAGCGGGTTGGACAGGTACTCCTACGAGCAGTACTTC.